A selection of T cell receptor beta chains follows, all from one sample in a study of blood T cells in healthy people across ages. TCRdb reanalysed the 5' RACE reads using MiXCR and keeps one entry per CDR3 protein. The table lists 800,000 to 1,000,000 distinct CDR3 sequences, roughly 48% of them singletons. Sequencing was performed on blood. The receptors were gathered from a man aged 25 to 45 in good health. The conserved cysteine and the conserved F or W are not part of the CDR3 here. The order of the fields is clone size, D gene, CDR3 length, V gene, CDR3 protein. D genes are given only for firm matches. Clone size is not always given. Where it is, it says once, few, many or a class for expanded clones.

many | - | 9 | TRBV6-6 | ASSPSDTQY
few | TRBD2 | 14 | TRBV6-1 | ASSEKTGLAGGVGF
- | TRBD2 | 13 | TRBV5-5 | ASSLGAGVEETQY
- | TRBD2 | 11 | TRBV11-2 | ASSLLSGVEQF
- | TRBD2 | 13 | TRBV7-2 | ASSSSGGVNSEQF
- | - | 12 | TRBV7-8 | ASSFRGNYNEQF
- | TRBD1 | 14 | TRBV9 | ASSLSGTGGNSPLH
few | - | 8 | TRBV29-1 | SVEEREQY
- | - | 10 | TRBV29-1 | SVSETRDTQY
- | TRBD1 | 13 | TRBV20-1 | SARDPGQGSAEQY
- | TRBD2 | 15 | TRBV7-9 | ASSARGYSGPTGELF
- | - | 9 | TRBV20-1 | SAPWAETQY
- | - | 16 | TRBV9 | ASSVAYSVGNGDSPLH
many | TRBD1 | 12 | TRBV29-1 | SVEPGQGRETQY
many | TRBD2 | 13 | TRBV9 | ASSVSGGSTDTQY
few | - | 11 | TRBV6-5 | ASRVGGSYGYT
- | - | 14 | TRBV4-3 | ASSQDGTHRGGEQF